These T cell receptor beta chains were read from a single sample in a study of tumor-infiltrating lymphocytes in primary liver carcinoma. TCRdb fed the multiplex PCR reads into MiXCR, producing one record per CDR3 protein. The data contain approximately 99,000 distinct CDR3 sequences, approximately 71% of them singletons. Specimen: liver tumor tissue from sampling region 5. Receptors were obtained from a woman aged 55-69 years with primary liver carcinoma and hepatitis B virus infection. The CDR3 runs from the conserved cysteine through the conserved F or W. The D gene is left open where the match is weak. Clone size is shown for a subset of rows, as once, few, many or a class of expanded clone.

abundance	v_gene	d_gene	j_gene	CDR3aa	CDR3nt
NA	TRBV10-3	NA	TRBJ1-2	CAISEGGDYGYTF	TGTGCCATCAGTGAGGGCGGGGACTATGGCTACACCTTC
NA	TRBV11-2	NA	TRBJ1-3	CASSLPAGDTIYF	TGTGCCAGCAGCTTACCGGCTGGAGACACTATATATTTT
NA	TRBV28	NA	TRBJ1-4	CASSSLGTADGNLFF	TGTGCCAGCAGTTCCCTAGGGACGGCGGACGGAAATCTGTTTTTT
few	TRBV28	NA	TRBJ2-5	CASRSTWGAGETQYF	TGTGCCAGCAGATCGACTTGGGGGGCAGGAGAGACCCAGTACTTC
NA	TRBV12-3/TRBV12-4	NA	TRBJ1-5	CASSFDTGQGSNQPQHF	TGTGCCAGCAGTTTTGACACAGGGCAGGGAAGTAATCAGCCCCAGCATTTT
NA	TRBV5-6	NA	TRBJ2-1	CASSLFTGIAGRNEQFF	TGTGCCAGCAGCTTGTTCACGGGCATAGCAGGAAGGAATGAGCAGTTCTTC
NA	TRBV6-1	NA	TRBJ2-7	CAGSEAWTDGGEQYF	TGTGCCGGCAGTGAAGCTTGGACTGATGGGGGTGAGCAGTACTTC
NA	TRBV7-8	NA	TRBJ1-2	CASSPQVGTGTLYGYSF	NA
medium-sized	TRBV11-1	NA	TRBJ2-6	CASSPQGNGANVLTF	TGTGCCAGCAGCCCGCAGGGAAATGGGGCCAACGTCCTGACTTTC
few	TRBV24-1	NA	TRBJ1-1	CATSDFVGSEAFF	TGTGCCACCAGTGATTTTGTAGGGTCTGAAGCTTTCTTT
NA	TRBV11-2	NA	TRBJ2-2	CASSPITGSAWELFF	TGTGCCAGCAGCCCTATCACAGGGTCCGCCTGGGAGCTGTTTTTT
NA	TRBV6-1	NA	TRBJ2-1	CTSSGRFGMGQFF	TGTACCAGCAGTGGGCGGTTTGGGATGGGGCAGTTCTTC
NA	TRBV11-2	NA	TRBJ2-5	CAISRESGVWETQCF	TGTGCCATCAGCCGTGAATCAGGGGTTTGGGAGACCCAATGCTTC
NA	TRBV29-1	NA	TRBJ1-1	CSGWATETCF	TGCAGCGGTTGGGCCACCGAAACTTGCTTT
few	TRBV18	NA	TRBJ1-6	CASSPGGGDSPLHF	TGTGCCAGCTCACCAGGTGGGGGGGATTCACCCCTCCACTTT
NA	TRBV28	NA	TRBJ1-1	CASNHLTLGQFEAFF	TGTGCCAGCAATCATCTAACTCTCGGACAGTTTGAAGCTTTCTTT
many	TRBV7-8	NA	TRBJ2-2	CASSPALGSGELFF	TGTGCCAGCAGCCCAGCCTTGGGATCCGGGGAGCTGTTTTTT
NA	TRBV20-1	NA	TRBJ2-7	CSARIREYEQYF	TGCAGTGCTAGGATCAGGGAATACGAGCAGTACTTC
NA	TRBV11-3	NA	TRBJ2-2	CASGLGRGTGELFF	TGTGCCAGCGGCTTGGGCCGAGGGACAGGGGAGCTGTTTTTT
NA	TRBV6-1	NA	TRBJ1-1	CVSDFAEGGEAFF	TGTGTCAGCGACTTCGCTGAGGGGGGTGAAGCTTTCTTT
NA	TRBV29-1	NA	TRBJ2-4	CSIETARGIQYF	TGTAGCATTGAGACAGCGCGGGGCATTCAGTACTTC
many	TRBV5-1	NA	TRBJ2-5	CASSLEMTTKTQYF	TGCGCCAGCAGCTTGGAAATGACGACGAAGACCCAGTACTTC
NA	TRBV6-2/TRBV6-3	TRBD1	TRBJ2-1	CASTLDRGPLGGNEQFF	TGTGCCAGCACCCTTGACAGGGGGCCGCTAGGGGGCAATGAGCAGTTCTTC
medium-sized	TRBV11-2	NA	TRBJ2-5	CASSPFWADQETQYF	TGTGCCAGCAGCCCCTTCTGGGCAGACCAAGAGACCCAGTACTTC
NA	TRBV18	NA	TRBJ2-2	CASSPRQSNTGELFF	TGTGCCAGCTCACCACGACAGTCGAACACCGGGGAGCTGTTTTTT
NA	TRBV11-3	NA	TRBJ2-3	CASSSRGCIDTQYF	TGTGCCAGCAGCTCGCGGGGATGCATAGATACGCAGTATTTT
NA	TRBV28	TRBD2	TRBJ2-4	CASSLGGTKNIEYF	TGTGCCAGCAGTTTGGGGGGGACCAAAAACATTGAGTACTTC
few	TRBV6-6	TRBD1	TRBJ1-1	CASSTGGTTEAFF	TGTGCCAGCAGCACAGGGGGGACTACTGAAGCTTTCTTT
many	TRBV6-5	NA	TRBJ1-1	CASSPRLMNTEAFF	TGTGCCAGCAGCCCACGACTGATGAACACTGAAGCTTTCTTT
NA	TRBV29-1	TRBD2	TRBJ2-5	CSVEGTSGREAQYF	TGCAGCGTTGAGGGAACTAGCGGGAGGGAGGCCCAGTACTTC
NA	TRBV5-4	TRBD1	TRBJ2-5	CANSLWGTGQETQYF	TGCGCCAACAGCTTGTGGGGGACAGGGCAAGAGACCCAGTACTTC
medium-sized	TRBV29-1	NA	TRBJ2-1	CSVRRGTTIYNEQFF	TGCAGCGTTCGTAGGGGGACTACCATCTACAATGAGCAGTTCTTC
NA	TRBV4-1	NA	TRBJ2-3	CASSLQRTGTSRSTDTQYF	TGCGCCAGCAGCCTCCAACGGACAGGGACTAGCAGGAGCACAGATACGCAGTATTTT
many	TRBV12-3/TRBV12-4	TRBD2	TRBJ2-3	CASSYIAGAGDTQYF	TGTGCCAGCAGTTATATAGCGGGAGCGGGAGATACGCAGTATTTT
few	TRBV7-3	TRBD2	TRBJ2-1	CASSRVAGEINEQFF	TGTGCCAGCAGCCGAGTAGCGGGAGAAATAAATGAGCAGTTCTTC
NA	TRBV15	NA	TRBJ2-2	CATGRDPNTGELFF	TGTGCCACCGGCAGAGATCCGAACACCGGGGAACTGTTTTTT
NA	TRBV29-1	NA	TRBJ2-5	CNVNKLGREETQYF	TGCAACGTGAACAAATTGGGCAGGGAAGAGACCCAGTACTTC
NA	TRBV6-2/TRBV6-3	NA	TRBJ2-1	CASNLLRGNNEQSF	TGTGCCAGCAACCTCCTCCGGGGGAACAATGAGCAATCCTTC
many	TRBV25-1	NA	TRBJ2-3	CASSLGRDTQYF	TGTGCCAGCAGTCTGGGGAGGGATACGCAGTATTTT
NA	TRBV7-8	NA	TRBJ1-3	CTSNLAGNSIYF	TGTACCAGCAACTTAGCTGGAAACAGCATATATTTT
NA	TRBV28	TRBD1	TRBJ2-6	CASRQQPGTGGTSGANVLTF	TGTGCCAGCAGGCAACAACCGGGGACAGGGGGCACCTCTGGGGCCAACGTCCTGACTTTC
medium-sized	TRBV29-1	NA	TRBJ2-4	CSIGTARGIQYF	TGCAGCATTGGGACAGCGCGGGGCATTCAGTACTTC
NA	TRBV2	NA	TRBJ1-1	CASSEAYKNTEAFF	TGTGCCAGCAGTGAAGCCTACAAGAATACTGAAGCTTTCTTT
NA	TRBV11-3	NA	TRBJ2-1	CASSANSGGQYNGQFF	TGTGCCAGCAGCGCTAATAGCGGAGGCCAATACAATGGGCAGTTCTTC